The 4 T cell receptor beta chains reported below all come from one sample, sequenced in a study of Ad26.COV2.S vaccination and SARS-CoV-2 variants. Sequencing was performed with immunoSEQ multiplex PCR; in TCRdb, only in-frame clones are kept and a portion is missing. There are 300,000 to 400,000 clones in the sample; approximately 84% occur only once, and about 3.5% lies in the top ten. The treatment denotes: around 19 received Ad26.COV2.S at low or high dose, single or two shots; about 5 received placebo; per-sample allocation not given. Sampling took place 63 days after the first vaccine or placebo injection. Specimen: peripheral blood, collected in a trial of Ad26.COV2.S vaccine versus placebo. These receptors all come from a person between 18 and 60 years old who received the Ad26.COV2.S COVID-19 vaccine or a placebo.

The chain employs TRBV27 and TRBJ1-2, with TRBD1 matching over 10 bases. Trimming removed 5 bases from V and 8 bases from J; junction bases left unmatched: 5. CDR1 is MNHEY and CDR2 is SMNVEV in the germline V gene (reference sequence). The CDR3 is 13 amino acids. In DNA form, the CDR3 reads TGTGCCAGCAGTATGCGGACAGGGGGGGGCTACACCTTC. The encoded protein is CASSMRTGGGYTF.

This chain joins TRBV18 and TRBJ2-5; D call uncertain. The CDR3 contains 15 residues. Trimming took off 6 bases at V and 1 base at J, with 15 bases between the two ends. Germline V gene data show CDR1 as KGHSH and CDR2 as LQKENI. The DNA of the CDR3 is TGTGCCAGCTCCCCTCGTTATAGTCTCCAAGAGACCCAGTACTTC. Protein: CASSPRYSLQETQYF.

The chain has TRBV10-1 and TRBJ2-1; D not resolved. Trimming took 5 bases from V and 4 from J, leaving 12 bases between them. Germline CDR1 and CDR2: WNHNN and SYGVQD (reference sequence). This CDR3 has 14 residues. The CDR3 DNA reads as TGCGCCAGCAGTCGGGCCGACCTTTACAATGAGCAGTTCTTC. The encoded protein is CASSRADLYNEQFF.

Here the CDR3 reads CASSPKDSALMSEQYF. In DNA form, the CDR3 reads TGTGCCAGCTCACCGAAAGACAGCGCTCTTATGAGCGAGCAGTACTTC. This chain links TRBV18 with TRBJ2-7; tentatively, D is TRBD1 (5 bases). The ends were cut back, 3 bases at V and 6 bases at J, with 21 bases in the middle. CDR3 length: 16 amino acids. Germline V CDR1 and CDR2: KGHSH, LQKENI. Variable domain in full (rest from reference TRBV18 and TRBJ2-7): NAGVMQNPRHLVRRRGQEARLRCSPMKGHSHVYWYRQLPEEGLKFMVYLQKENIIDESGMPKERFSAEFPKEGPSILRIQQVVRGDSAAYFCASSPKDSALMSEQYFGPGTRLTVT.